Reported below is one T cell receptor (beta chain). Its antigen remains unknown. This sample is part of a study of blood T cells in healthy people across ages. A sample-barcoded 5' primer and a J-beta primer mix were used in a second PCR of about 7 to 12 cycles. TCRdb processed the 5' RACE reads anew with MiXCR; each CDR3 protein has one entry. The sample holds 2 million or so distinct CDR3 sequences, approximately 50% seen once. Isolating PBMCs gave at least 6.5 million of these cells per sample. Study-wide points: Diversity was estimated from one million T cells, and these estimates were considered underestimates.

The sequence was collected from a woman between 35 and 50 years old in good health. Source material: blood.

CDR3 loop: CASSYSDGGKLFF. Written as DNA, the CDR3 is TGTGCCAGCAGTTACTCTGACGGGGGAAAACTGTTTTTT. This chain joins TRBV6-5 and TRBJ1-4; tentative D call: TRBD1 (5 bases). CDR3 length: 13 amino acids. Trimming took off 0 bases at V and 10 bases at J, with 9 bases between the two ends. The germline V gene has CDR1 MNHEY and CDR2 SVGAGI.